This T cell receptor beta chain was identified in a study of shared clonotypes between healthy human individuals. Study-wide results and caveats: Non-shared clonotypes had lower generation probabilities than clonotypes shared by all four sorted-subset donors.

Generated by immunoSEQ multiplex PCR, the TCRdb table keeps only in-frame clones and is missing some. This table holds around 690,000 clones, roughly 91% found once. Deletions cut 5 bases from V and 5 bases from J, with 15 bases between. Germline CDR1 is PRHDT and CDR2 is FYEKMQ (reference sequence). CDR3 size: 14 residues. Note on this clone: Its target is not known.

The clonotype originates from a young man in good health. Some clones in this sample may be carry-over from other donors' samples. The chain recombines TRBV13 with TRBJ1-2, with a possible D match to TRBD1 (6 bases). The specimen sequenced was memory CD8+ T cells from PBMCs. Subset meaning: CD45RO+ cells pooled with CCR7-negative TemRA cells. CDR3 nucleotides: TGTGCCAGCAGCCCAACAGGGCGAAGATATGGCTACACCTTC. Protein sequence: CASSPTGRRYGYTF.